This T cell receptor beta chain was profiled in a study of beta chain features in type 1 diabetes. Overall study context: Age and gender were similar between patients and healthy donors, as were cell yields. Notes on the study in general: Within the patient group, naive, central memory and Treg TCRB repertoires appeared more similar to each other than within healthy donors. Across all four CD4+ subsets, people with type 1 diabetes showed modestly shorter TCRB CDR3s. A pattern of fewer insertions and more deletions at VDJ junctions was seen in type 1 diabetes patients.

This CDR3 is built from 15 residues. J was trimmed by 4 bases and V by 2 bases; bases with no gene match: 4. The germline V gene encodes CDR1 SEHNR and CDR2 FQNEAQ (reference sequence). All of the isolated RNA was reverse transcribed, so expressed TCRB transcripts were sequenced. Measured with immunoSEQ multiplex PCR; TCRdb has only the in-frame clones, and not every one. The data contain 300,000 or so clones, roughly 8% of them singletons. This clone showed up just a few times. Its target is not known. The rearrangement links TRBV7-9 to TRBJ2-3, with TRBD2 matching over 9 bases. The material sequenced was central memory CD4+ T cells from blood. The clonotype was recovered from a woman aged 18-29 years in good health. This CDR3 is CASSLLSGSADTQYF. The CDR3 nucleotides are TGTGCCAGCAGCTTACTTAGCGGGAGTGCAGATACGCAGTATTTT.